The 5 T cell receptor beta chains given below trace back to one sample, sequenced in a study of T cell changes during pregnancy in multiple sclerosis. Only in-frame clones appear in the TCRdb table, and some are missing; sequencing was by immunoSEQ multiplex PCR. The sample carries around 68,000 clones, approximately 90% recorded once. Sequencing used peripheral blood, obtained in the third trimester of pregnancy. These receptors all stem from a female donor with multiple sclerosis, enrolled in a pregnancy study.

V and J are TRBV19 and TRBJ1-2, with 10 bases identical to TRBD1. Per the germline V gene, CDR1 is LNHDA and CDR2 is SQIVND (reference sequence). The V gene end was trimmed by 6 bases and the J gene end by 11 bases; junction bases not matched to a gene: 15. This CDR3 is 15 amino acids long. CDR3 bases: TGTGCCAGTAGGGACTTTACCGGGACAGGGGACGATTACACCTTC. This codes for CASRDFTGTGDDYTF.

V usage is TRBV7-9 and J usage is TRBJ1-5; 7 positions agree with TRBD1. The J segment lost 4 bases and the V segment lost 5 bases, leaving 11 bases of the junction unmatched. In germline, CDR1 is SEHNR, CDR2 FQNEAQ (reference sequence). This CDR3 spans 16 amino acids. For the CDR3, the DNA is TGTGCCAGCAGCCCATCCGGGACAGAGCCTAATCAGCCCCAGCATTTT. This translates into CASSPSGTEPNQPQHF.

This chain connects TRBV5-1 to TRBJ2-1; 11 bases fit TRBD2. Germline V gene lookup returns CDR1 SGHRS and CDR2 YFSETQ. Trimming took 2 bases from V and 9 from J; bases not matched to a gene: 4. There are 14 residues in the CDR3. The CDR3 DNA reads TGCGCCAGCAGCTTAACTAGCGGGAGCGGTGAGCAGTTCTTC. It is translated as CASSLTSGSGEQFF. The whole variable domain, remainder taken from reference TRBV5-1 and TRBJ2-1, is KAGVTQTPRYLIKTRGQQVTLSCSPISGHRSVSWYQQTPGQGLQFLFEYFSETQRNKGNFPGRFSGRQFSNSRSEMNVSTLELGDSALYLCASSLTSGSGEQFFGPGTRLTVL.

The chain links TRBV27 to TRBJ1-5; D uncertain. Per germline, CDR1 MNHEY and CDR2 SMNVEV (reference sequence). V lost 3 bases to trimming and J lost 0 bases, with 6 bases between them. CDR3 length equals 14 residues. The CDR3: CASSFPYSNQPQHF. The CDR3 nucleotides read TGTGCCAGCAGTTTCCCTTATAGCAATCAGCCCCAGCATTTT.

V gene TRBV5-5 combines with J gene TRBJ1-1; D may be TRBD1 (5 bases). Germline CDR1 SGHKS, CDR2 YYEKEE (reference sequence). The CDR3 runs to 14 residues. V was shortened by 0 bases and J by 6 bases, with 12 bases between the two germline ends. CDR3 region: CASSLVGDSAEAFF. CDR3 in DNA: TGTGCCAGCAGCTTGGTAGGGGATTCGGCTGAAGCTTTCTTT. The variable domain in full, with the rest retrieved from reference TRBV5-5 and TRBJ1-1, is DAGVTQSPTHLIKTRGQQVTLRCSPISGHKSVSWYQQVLGQGPQFIFQYYEKEERGRGNFPDRFSARQFPNYSSELNVNALLLGDSALYLCASSLVGDSAEAFFGQGTRLTVV.